This entry lists 16 T cell receptor beta chains sequenced from one sample in a study of blood T cell repertoires in COVID-19. Using immunoSEQ multiplex PCR, the repertoire was profiled, and TCRdb retains in-frame clones only, with some absent. The sample holds approximately 210,000 clones; just over 85% are singletons and the top ten take 2% to 2.5%. Sequencing was done on a sample of peripheral blood. These receptors all come from a man aged 30 to 39 who had recovered from COVID-19.

The chain joins TRBV5-1 to TRBJ2-7, with D maybe TRBD2 (6 bases). Germline V gene lookup returns CDR1 SGHRS and CDR2 YFSETQ. V was cut by 0 bases and J by 3 bases, with 19 bases left in between. The CDR3 loop spans 17 amino acids. Here the CDR3 reads CASSLGPGGGEIYEQYF. The CDR3 coding sequence is TGCGCCAGCAGCTTGGGACCGGGCGGAGGGGAGATCTACGAGCAGTACTTC.

This clone was counted only a few times. The chain uses TRBV11-2 and TRBJ2-1; 10 bases agree with TRBD2. The CDR3 runs to 17 residues. J gave up 8 bases and V 1 base, and 11 bases lay outside the gene matches. The germline gives CDR1 SGHAT, CDR2 FQNNGV. The CDR3 sequence: CASSLGRAGGPWDEQFF. The CDR3 nucleotides are TGTGCCAGCAGCTTAGGGAGAGCGGGGGGGCCTTGGGATGAGCAGTTCTTC.

This chain joins TRBV4-1 and TRBJ2-5; a possible D gene is TRBD2 (7 bases). Looked up from germline, CDR1 is MGHRA and CDR2 is YSYEKL. The CDR3 is made up of 14 amino acids. The V gene lost 6 bases and the J gene lost 0 bases, with 11 bases spanning the gap. The CDR3 DNA sequence: TGCGCCAGCAGGCGGGGGCCCAACCAAGAGACCCAGTACTTC. It yields the protein CASRRGPNQETQYF.

J is TRBJ2-7 and V is TRBV4-2; TRBD1 agrees at 8 bases. Germline loops: CDR1 LGHNA, CDR2 YNFKEQ. The CDR3 extends over 13 amino acids. The ends lost 0 bases at V and 10 bases at J; junction bases unmatched: 5. CDR3: CASSQEDRVSQYF. DNA for the CDR3: TGTGCCAGCAGCCAAGAGGACAGGGTTTCACAGTACTTC.

The rearrangement uses TRBV12-3 or TRBV12-4 and TRBJ1-2; D is possibly TRBD1 (5 bases). The CDR3 length is 13 residues. Trimming stripped 6 bases from V and 8 bases from J, with 16 bases between. Here the CDR3 DNA reads TGTGCCAGCAGCTCCATCGGGGGAAGCGGCTACACCTTC. The encoded protein is CASSSIGGSGYTF.

J is TRBJ2-7 and V is TRBV18; 10 nucleotides agree with TRBD1. The CDR3 covers 14 residues. V lost 6 bases, J lost 3 bases, and 5 bases stayed unmatched. From germline, CDR1 is KGHSH and CDR2 LQKENI. The CDR3 loop is CASSAGTGVYEQYF. CDR3 DNA sequence: TGTGCCAGCTCGGCCGGGACAGGGGTCTACGAGCAGTACTTC. Variable domain in full (rest from reference TRBV18 and TRBJ2-7): NAGVMQNPRHLVRRRGQEARLRCSPMKGHSHVYWYRQLPEEGLKFMVYLQKENIIDESGMPKERFSAEFPKEGPSILRIQQVVRGDSAAYFCASSAGTGVYEQYFGPGTRLTVT.

This clone was recorded a few times. The V and J genes are TRBV2 and TRBJ1-1; D perhaps matches TRBD1 (5 bases). Per germline, CDR1 SNHLY and CDR2 FYNNEI. The CDR3 is made up of 14 amino acids. V lost 2 bases and J lost 2, with 9 bases in between. CDR3 in DNA: TGTGCCAGCAGTGAACAGGGTGGTAACACTGAAGCTTTCTTT. Protein: CASSEQGGNTEAFF.

CDR3 bases: TGCAGCGTCACAGGGACCGCGGGCTATGGCTACACCTTC. Translating it yields CSVTGTAGYGYTF. The rearrangement links TRBV29-1 to TRBJ1-2; possible D gene TRBD1, 6 bases. Germline CDR1 SQVTM, CDR2 ANQGSEA. V shed 6 bases and J shed 4 bases, with 15 bases lying between them. The CDR3 loop spans 13 amino acids.

The chain links TRBV7-9 to TRBJ2-7; D is perhaps TRBD1 (5 bases). Germline V gene data show CDR1 as SEHNR and CDR2 as FQNEAQ (reference sequence). This CDR3 has 15 amino acids. Trimming removed 5 bases from V and 0 bases from J, with 14 bases in between. CDR3 DNA: TGTGCCAGCAGCAACGAAGGCAGGGACTCCTACGAGCAGTACTTC. Translated, it gives CASSNEGRDSYEQYF.

The CDR3 reads CAAGRGGETQYF. CDR3 in DNA: TGTGCCGCGGGGCGGGGGGGAGAGACCCAGTACTTC. This sequence joins TRBV5-4 and TRBJ2-5; 9 bases align to TRBD2. Trimming removed 10 bases from V and 4 bases from J; junction bases left unmatched: 5. CDR3 length: 12 amino acids. The V gene's germline CDR1 is SGHNT and CDR2 YYREEE (reference sequence).

The chain recombines TRBV6-5 with TRBJ1-1; D might be TRBD1 (5 bases). This CDR3 region has 13 residues. Between the trimmed V and J ends, which lost 10 bases and 7 bases, there was a span of 19 bases. CDR1 is MNHEY, CDR2 SVGAGI, per germline. The CDR3 nucleotides are TGTGCCACGACGGTAGGGGTTTCGCGTGAAGCTTTCTTT. Translated, it gives CATTVGVSREAFF.

The V and J genes are TRBV11-2 and TRBJ1-4, with D maybe TRBD1 (5 bases). Germline-derived CDR1 and CDR2 are SGHAT and FQNNGV. The CDR3 runs 18 residues. The V end was cut by 2 bases, the J end by 2 bases, with 18 bases between. The CDR3 coding sequence is TGTGCCAGCAGCTTAATTTTCGGGGGACCCGGGACTAATGAAAAACTGTTTTTT. This codes for CASSLIFGGPGTNEKLFF.

The CDR3 protein is CASSQDLSQGYGYTF. CDR3 in DNA: TGTGCCAGCAGCCAAGATTTGTCGCAGGGTTATGGCTACACCTTC. The chain uses TRBV3-1 (or the pseudogene TRBV3-2) and TRBJ1-2, with a tentative D call TRBD1 (5 bases). CDR1 LGHDT and CDR2 YNNKEL come from the germline V gene (reference sequence). V was trimmed by 0 bases and J by 5 bases, leaving 13 bases between them. This CDR3 is built from 15 residues.

This clone was seen only once. The genes are TRBV5-1 and TRBJ1-1; 7 bases agree with TRBD1. The trim removed 5 bases at V and 5 bases at J, leaving 9 bases unmatched. This CDR3 has 14 amino acids. Germline V gene lookup returns CDR1 SGHRS and CDR2 YFSETQ. CDR3 region: CASSHTGAPTEAFF. CDR3 DNA: TGCGCCAGCAGTCACACAGGGGCGCCTACTGAAGCTTTCTTT.

V and J are TRBV29-1 and TRBJ2-7; D is possibly TRBD2 (5 bases). Per the germline V gene, CDR1 is SQVTM and CDR2 is ANQGSEA. Trimming left V 2 bases short and J 2 bases short, with 10 bases between. The CDR3 is 13 amino acids. For the CDR3, the DNA is TGCAGCGTTGAACCGACCGGGGCCTACGAGCAGTACTTC. It is translated as CSVEPTGAYEQYF.

The CDR3 region has the DNA TGTGCCTGGAGTACCTCGGGGGAGGACACCATATATTTT. It yields the protein CAWSTSGEDTIYF. This chain connects TRBV30 to TRBJ1-3; TRBD1 is a possible D gene (5 bases). Germline CDR1 GTSNPN, CDR2 SVGIG (reference sequence). V dropped 2 bases and J dropped 8 bases, with 13 bases sitting between them. There are 13 residues in the CDR3.